This is a list of T cell receptor beta chains from one sample in a study of CD8 T cells in Susac syndrome. TCRdb recomputed calls from the immunoSEQ multiplex PCR reads with MiXCR, one row per CDR3 protein. This table holds about 200,000 distinct CDR3 sequences, roughly 94% found once. Specimen: CD4+ T cells from PBMCs. These receptors were obtained from a human donor in good health. The CDR3 runs from the conserved cysteine through the conserved F or W. A D gene is named only where the DNA matches it firmly. Clone size, where shown, is once, few, many, or a class for clones that have expanded.

size	D	V	J	CDR3	DNA
.	.	TRBV7-2	TRBJ2-3	CASSLAGVTDTQYF	TGTGCCAGCAGCTTAGCGGGTGTCACAGATACGCAGTATTTT
once	TRBD1	TRBV6-5	TRBJ1-1	CASREGQVMNTEAFF	TGTGCCAGCAGGGAGGGACAGGTAATGAACACTGAAGCTTTCTTT
.	TRBD2	TRBV30	TRBJ2-1	CAWSPGLASYNEQFF	TGTGCCTGGAGTCCTGGACTAGCATCCTACAATGAGCAGTTCTTC
.	.	TRBV7-2	TRBJ2-7	CASSSQKAYEQYF	TGTGCCAGCAGCTCGCAAAAAGCCTACGAGCAGTACTTC
few	.	TRBV3-1	TRBJ2-5	CASSQGLGEETQYF	TGTGCCAGCAGCCAGGGGTTGGGGGAAGAGACCCAGTACTTC
once	.	TRBV27	TRBJ2-3	CASSSSGGDTQYF	TGTGCCAGCAGTTCCAGCGGAGGAGATACGCAGTATTTT
.	TRBD1	TRBV7-2	TRBJ1-1	CASSLRQGKAFF	TGTGCCAGCAGCTTACGACAGGGGAAAGCTTTCTTT
.	TRBD1	TRBV29-1	TRBJ1-1	CSVDRVTTEAFF	TGCAGCGTCGACAGGGTCACCACTGAAGCTTTCTTT
.	TRBD2	TRBV20-1	TRBJ2-1	CSAQKGTSIGEQFF	TGCAGTGCTCAAAAAGGGACTAGCATAGGCGAGCAGTTCTTC
.	.	TRBV7-9	TRBJ1-5	CASSAGLGGQPQHF	TGTGCCAGCAGCGCGGGGCTCGGGGGTCAGCCCCAGCATTTT
once	.	TRBV18	TRBJ1-1	CASSPPGAGTEAFF	TGTGCCAGCTCACCCCCAGGGGCAGGTACTGAAGCTTTCTTT
.	TRBD1	TRBV18	TRBJ2-7	CASSMDREEQYF	TGTGCCAGCTCAATGGACAGGGAGGAGCAGTACTTC
.	.	TRBV7-2	TRBJ2-1	CASRGTQSYNEQFF	TGTGCCAGCAGGGGGACCCAGTCCTACAATGAGCAGTTCTTC
.	.	TRBV2	TRBJ1-5	CASSEALRRQPQHF	TGTGCCAGCAGTGAAGCGCTTAGGAGGCAGCCCCAGCATTTT
.	TRBD2	TRBV20-1	TRBJ2-1	CSAISWASGRAPYNEQFF	TGCAGTGCCATTTCTTGGGCTAGCGGGAGGGCCCCCTACAATGAGCAGTTCTTC
.	.	TRBV4-1	TRBJ1-2	CASSQDFRSLNYGYTF	TGCGCCAGCAGCCAAGATTTCCGATCCCTCAACTATGGCTACACCTTC
once	.	TRBV20-1	TRBJ2-7	CSARDYVAWEQYF	TGCAGTGCTAGGGACTACGTCGCGTGGGAGCAGTACTTC
.	.	TRBV20-1	TRBJ2-7	CSARDIQGDYEQYF	TGCAGTGCTAGAGACATACAGGGAGACTACGAGCAGTACTTC
.	.	TRBV20-1	TRBJ2-3	CSAREAATSTDTQYF	TGCAGTGCTAGAGAGGCGGCAACTAGCACAGATACGCAGTATTTT
few	.	TRBV28	TRBJ1-2	CASSSGTTNYGYTF	TGTGCCAGCAGTTCAGGGACCACTAACTATGGCTACACCTTC
.	.	TRBV29-1	TRBJ1-2	CSVELGEGYTF	TGCAGCGTTGAGTTAGGGGAGGGCTACACCTTC
.	TRBD1	TRBV9	TRBJ2-5	CASRAGTAQETQYF	TGTGCCAGCAGGGCCGGGACAGCTCAAGAGACCCAGTACTTC
.	.	TRBV6-5	TRBJ2-7	CASSYAWGGGGGEQYF	TGTGCCAGCAGTTACGCTTGGGGCGGCGGAGGTGGGGAGCAGTACTTC
.	.	TRBV9	TRBJ2-7	CASSDGERQYF	TGTGCCAGCAGCGATGGGGAAAGGCAGTACTTC
.	TRBD1	TRBV12-3/TRBV12-4	TRBJ1-1	CASSVTGAMDTEAFF	TGTGCCAGCAGTGTAACAGGGGCTATGGACACTGAAGCTTTCTTT
.	.	TRBV6-5	TRBJ1-5	CASSSGYQPQHF	TGTGCCAGCAGTTCAGGATATCAGCCCCAGCATTTT
.	.	TRBV29-1	TRBJ1-2	CSVDIQGGNYGYTF	TGCAGCGTTGACATACAGGGTGGTAACTATGGCTACACCTTC
.	.	TRBV3-1	TRBJ1-2	CASSLNQGSYTF	TGTGCCAGCAGTTTAAACCAGGGAAGCTACACCTTC
.	.	TRBV4-3	TRBJ2-7	CASSHDTGFEQYF	TGCGCCAGCAGCCACGATACAGGGTTCGAGCAGTACTTC
.	TRBD1	TRBV9	TRBJ1-1	CASSTTGATEAFF	TGTGCCAGCAGCACAACAGGGGCCACTGAAGCTTTCTTT
once	TRBD2	TRBV6-4	TRBJ2-1	CASSDIPLAGGYNEQFF	TGTGCCAGCAGTGACATACCACTAGCGGGAGGGTACAATGAGCAGTTCTTC
.	.	TRBV20-1	TRBJ2-1	CSARALNEDEQFF	TGCAGTGCTAGAGCGCTCAATGAGGATGAGCAGTTCTTC
.	TRBD1	TRBV3-1	TRBJ2-5	CASSSNLQGAQETQYF	TGTGCCAGCAGCTCGAACTTACAGGGGGCTCAAGAGACCCAGTACTTC
.	TRBD2	TRBV12-3/TRBV12-4	TRBJ2-1	CASSPGTSGGNIIF	TGTGCCAGCAGCCCCGGGACTAGCGGGGGGAACATAATCTTC
.	TRBD2	TRBV4-2	TRBJ2-4	CASSQDLLAGNIQYF	TGTGCCAGCAGCCAAGACCTACTAGCGGGGAACATTCAGTACTTC
few	TRBD1	TRBV20-1	TRBJ1-5	CSAGQGVEQPQHF	TGCAGTGCTGGACAGGGAGTGGAGCAGCCCCAGCATTTT
.	.	TRBV29-1	TRBJ1-2	CSVEQGGYGYTF	TGCAGCGTTGAGCAGGGAGGCTATGGCTACACCTTC
.	.	TRBV3-1	TRBJ2-7	CASSQVRAHEQYF	TGTGCCAGCAGCCAAGTCAGGGCCCACGAGCAGTACTTC
.	.	TRBV18	TRBJ1-1	CASSPPAGGMNTEAFF	TGTGCCAGCTCACCACCGGCAGGAGGGATGAACACTGAAGCTTTCTTT
.	.	TRBV5-6	TRBJ2-5	CASSLIQRDRQETQYF	TGTGCCAGCAGCTTGATACAGCGGGACAGGCAAGAGACCCAGTACTTC
.	.	TRBV5-1	TRBJ2-1	CASSQQRYNEQFF	TGCGCCAGCAGCCAACAGCGGTACAATGAGCAGTTCTTC